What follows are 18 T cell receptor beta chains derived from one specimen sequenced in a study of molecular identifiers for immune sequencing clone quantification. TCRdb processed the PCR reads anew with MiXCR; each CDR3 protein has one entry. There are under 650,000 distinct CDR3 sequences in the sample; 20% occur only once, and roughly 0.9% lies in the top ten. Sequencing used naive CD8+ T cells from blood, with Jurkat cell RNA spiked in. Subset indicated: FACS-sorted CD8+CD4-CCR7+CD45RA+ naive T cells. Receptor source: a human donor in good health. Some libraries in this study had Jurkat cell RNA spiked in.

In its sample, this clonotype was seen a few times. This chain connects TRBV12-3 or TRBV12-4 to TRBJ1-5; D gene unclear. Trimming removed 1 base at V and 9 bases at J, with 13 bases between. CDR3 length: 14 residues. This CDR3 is CASSLEVGVLPQHF. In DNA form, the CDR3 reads TGTGCCAGCAGTTTAGAGGTCGGGGTTCTGCCCCAGCATTTT.

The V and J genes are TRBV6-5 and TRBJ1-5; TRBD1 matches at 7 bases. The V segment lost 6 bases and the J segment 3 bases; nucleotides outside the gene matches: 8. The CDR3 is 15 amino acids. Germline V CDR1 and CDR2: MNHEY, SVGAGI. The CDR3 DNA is TGTGCCAGCAGCACCGGGACAGCCATCAATCAGCCCCAGCATTTT. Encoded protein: CASSTGTAINQPQHF.

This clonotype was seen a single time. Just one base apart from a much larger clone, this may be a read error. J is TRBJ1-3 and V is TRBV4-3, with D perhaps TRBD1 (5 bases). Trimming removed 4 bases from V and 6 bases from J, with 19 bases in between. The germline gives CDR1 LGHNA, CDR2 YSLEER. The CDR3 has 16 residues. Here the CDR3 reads CASSPDSGGVINTIYF. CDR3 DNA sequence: TGCGCCAGCAGCCCGGACTCCGGGGGGGTAATAAACACCATATATTTT.

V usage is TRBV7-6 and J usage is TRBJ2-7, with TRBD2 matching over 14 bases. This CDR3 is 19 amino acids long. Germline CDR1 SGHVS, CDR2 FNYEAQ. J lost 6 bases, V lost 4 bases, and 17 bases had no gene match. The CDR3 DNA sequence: TGTGCCAGCAGCTCCCTGGAGGCTGGGAGTGGACTAGCGGGAGGCGAGCAGTACTTC. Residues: CASSSLEAGSGLAGGEQYF.

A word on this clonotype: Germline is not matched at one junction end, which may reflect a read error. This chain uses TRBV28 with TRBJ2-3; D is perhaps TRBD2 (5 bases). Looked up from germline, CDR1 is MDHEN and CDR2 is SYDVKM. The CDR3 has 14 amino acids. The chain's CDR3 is CPSTEGSSTDTQYF. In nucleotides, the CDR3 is TGTCCCAGCACAGAGGGCTCTAGCACAGATACGCAGTATTTT.

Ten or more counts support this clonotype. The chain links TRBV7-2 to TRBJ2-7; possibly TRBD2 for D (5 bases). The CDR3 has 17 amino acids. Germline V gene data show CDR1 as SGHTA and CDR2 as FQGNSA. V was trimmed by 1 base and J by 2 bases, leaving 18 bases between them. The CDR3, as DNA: TGTGCCAGCAGCTTAGGGGGTTGGGCGGGTGAGACCTACGAGCAGTACTTC. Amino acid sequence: CASSLGGWAGETYEQYF.

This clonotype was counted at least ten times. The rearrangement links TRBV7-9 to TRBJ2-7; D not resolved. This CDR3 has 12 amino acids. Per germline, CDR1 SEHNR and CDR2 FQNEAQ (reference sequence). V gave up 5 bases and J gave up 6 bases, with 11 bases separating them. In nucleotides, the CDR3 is TGTGCCAGCAGCCCCGAAGGGTTCGAGCAGTACTTC. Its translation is CASSPEGFEQYF.

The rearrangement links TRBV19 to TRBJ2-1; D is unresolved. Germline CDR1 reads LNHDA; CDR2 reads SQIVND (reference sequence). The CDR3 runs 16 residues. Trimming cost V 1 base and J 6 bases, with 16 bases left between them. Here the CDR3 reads CASSIGARARLNEQFF. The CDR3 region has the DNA TGTGCCAGTAGTATAGGGGCCCGAGCTAGGCTCAATGAGCAGTTCTTC.

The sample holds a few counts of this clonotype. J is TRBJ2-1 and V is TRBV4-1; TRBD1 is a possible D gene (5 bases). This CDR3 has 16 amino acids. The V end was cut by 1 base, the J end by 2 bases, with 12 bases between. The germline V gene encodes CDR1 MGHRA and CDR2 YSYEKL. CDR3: CASSQGRQGPYNEQFF. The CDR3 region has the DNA TGCGCCAGCAGCCAAGGGCGGCAGGGCCCCTACAATGAGCAGTTCTTC.

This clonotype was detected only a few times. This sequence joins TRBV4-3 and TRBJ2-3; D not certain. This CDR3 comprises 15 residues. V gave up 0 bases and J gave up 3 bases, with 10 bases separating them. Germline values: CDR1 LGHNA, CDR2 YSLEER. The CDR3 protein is CASSQDRRITDTQYF. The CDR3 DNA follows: TGCGCCAGCAGCCAAGACAGGAGAATAACAGATACGCAGTATTTT.

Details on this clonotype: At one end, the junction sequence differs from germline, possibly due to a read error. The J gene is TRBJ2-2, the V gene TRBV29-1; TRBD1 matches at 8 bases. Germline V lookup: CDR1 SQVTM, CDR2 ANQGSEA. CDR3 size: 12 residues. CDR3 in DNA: TGCAGCGTCAGGGGGCGAGACGGGGAGCCGGTTTTT. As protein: CSVRGRDGEPVF.

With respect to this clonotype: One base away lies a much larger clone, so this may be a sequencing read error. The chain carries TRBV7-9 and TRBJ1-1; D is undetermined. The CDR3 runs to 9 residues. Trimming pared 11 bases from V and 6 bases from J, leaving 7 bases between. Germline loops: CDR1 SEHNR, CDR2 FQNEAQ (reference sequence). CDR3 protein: CAPESEAFF. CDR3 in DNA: TGTGCCCCTGAGTCTGAAGCTTTCTTT.

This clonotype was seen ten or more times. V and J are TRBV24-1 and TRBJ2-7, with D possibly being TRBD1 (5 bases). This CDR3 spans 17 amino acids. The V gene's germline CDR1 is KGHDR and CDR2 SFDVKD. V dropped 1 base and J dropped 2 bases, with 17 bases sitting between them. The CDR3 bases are TGTGCCACCAGTGATTTAGCGACAGCCCAGCGCCCCTACGAGCAGTACTTC. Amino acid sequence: CATSDLATAQRPYEQYF.

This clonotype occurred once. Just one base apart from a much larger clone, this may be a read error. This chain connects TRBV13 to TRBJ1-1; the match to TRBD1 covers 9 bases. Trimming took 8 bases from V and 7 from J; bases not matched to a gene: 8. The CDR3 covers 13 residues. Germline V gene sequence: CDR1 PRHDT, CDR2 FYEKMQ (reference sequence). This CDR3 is CASGPTGGIEAFF. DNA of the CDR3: TGTGCCAGCGGACCGACAGGGGGGATTGAAGCTTTCTTT.

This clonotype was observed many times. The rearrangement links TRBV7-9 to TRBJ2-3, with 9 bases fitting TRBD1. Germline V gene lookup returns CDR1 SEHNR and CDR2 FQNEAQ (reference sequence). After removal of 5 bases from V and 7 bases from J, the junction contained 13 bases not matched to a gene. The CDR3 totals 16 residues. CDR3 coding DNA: TGTGCCAGCAGCCCGGAACAGGGGGCCCGACGTTATACGCAGTATTTT. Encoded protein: CASSPEQGARRYTQYF.

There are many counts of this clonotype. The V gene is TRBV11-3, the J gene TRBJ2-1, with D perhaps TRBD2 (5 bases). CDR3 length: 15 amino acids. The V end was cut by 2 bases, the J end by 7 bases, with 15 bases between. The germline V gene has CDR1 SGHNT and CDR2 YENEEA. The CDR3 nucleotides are TGTGCCAGCAGCTTAAGTCAGGACTTGACAAATGAGCAGTTCTTC. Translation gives CASSLSQDLTNEQFF.

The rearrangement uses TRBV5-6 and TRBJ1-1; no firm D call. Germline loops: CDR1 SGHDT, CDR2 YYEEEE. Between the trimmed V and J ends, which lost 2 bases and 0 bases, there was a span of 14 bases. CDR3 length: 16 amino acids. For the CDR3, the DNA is TGTGCCAGCAGCTTTCTAGGGCTAGCGATGAACACTGAAGCTTTCTTT. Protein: CASSFLGLAMNTEAFF.

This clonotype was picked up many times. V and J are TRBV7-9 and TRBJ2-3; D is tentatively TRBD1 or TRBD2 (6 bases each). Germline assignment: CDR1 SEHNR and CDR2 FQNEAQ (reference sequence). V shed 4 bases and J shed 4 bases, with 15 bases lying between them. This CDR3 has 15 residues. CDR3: CASSSPGGWSDTQYF. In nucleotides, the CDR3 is TGTGCCAGCAGCTCTCCCGGGGGCTGGTCAGATACGCAGTATTTT.